A selection of T cell receptor beta chains follows, all from one sample in a study of shared clonotypes between healthy human individuals. Some clones are missing from TCRdb's copy, which holds only in-frame ones; the method was immunoSEQ multiplex PCR. Of around 1,100,000 clones in the sample, approximately 77% are singletons; the top ten hold roughly 0.82%. Sequenced material: memory CD4+ T cells from PBMCs. The receptors shown here come from a man between 18 and 35 years old in good health. Some clones in this sample may be carry-over from other donors' samples. The CDR3 runs from the conserved cysteine through the conserved F or W. D genes are given only for firm matches. The listing skips clone size in some rows; elsewhere it reads once, few, many or a size class.

d_gene	v_gene	j_gene	abundance	CDR3nt	CDR3aa
TRBD2	TRBV5-5	TRBJ2-1	once	TGTGCCAGCAGCTCGCACACTAGCGGGGGGTACAATGAGCAGTTCTTC	CASSSHTSGGYNEQFF
.	TRBV28	TRBJ1-2	many	TGTGCCAGCAGTTTATACGAACGCACAGACTATGGCTACACCTTC	CASSLYERTDYGYTF
TRBD2	TRBV19	TRBJ2-7	.	TGTGCCAGTAGTATAGCTGGAAGGGCTAGCGGGGTTACCTACGAGCAGTACTTC	CASSIAGRASGVTYEQYF
TRBD2	TRBV6-5	TRBJ2-2	.	TGTGCCAGCAGTTACGGGCTAGCGGGAACCGGGGAGCTGTTTTTT	CASSYGLAGTGELFF
TRBD2	TRBV5-1	TRBJ2-1	.	TGCGCCAGCAGCTGGCAGCGGGAGGGGGGCGAGCAGTTCTTC	CASSWQREGGEQFF
.	TRBV21-1	TRBJ2-7	.	TGTGCCAGCGGCGCGGGGCCAAAATCCTCCTCCTACGAGCAGTACTTC	CASGAGPKSSSYEQYF
.	TRBV28	TRBJ2-3	.	TGTGCCACATTCAGCGGTTATACGCAGTATTTT	CATFSGYTQYF
.	TRBV7-6	TRBJ2-3	.	TGTGCCAGCAGCCGCCTCGGCGGTAGCACAGATACGCAGTATTTT	CASSRLGGSTDTQYF
.	TRBV7-3	TRBJ2-1	.	TGTGCCAGCAGCCCCAGGGGGTGGGAGGGCCGGCAGTTCTTC	CASSPRGWEGRQFF
.	TRBV29-1	TRBJ2-5	.	TGCAGCGTTGAAATATCTGGTGAGACCCAGTACTTC	CSVEISGETQYF
.	TRBV7-2	TRBJ2-5	.	TGTGCCAGCAGCTTATCCTCGACAGTCACCCAGTACTTC	CASSLSSTVTQYF